Following are 25 T cell receptor beta chains from one sample sequenced in a study of cytomegalovirus exposure and HLA in healthy donors. Both 60 Vbeta primers and 13 Jbeta primers went into the PCR. Only in-frame clones appear in the TCRdb table, and some are missing; sequencing was by immunoSEQ multiplex PCR. The sample consists of about 170,000 clones, more than 60% of them appearing once. The sample taken for sequencing was PBMCs. Receptors originate from a woman aged 50 to 60 in good health and CMV-seropositive.

This clone was found once. This chain joins TRBV2 and TRBJ1-1, with TRBD1 identical over 9 bases. Germline V gene sequence: CDR1 SNHLY, CDR2 FYNNEI. The J segment lost 4 bases and the V segment lost 6 bases, leaving 0 bases of the junction unmatched. This CDR3 contains 12 residues. The CDR3 DNA reads as TGTGCCAGCAGGGACAGGGGCACTGAAGCTTTCTTT. Its translation is CASRDRGTEAFF.

V usage is TRBV25-1 and J usage is TRBJ2-7; 7 nucleotides align to TRBD1. CDR1 and CDR2 from the germline V gene are MGHDK and SYGVNS. This CDR3 spans 16 amino acids. The ends lost 4 bases at V and 0 bases at J; junction bases unmatched: 9. CDR3 nucleotide sequence: TGTGCCAGCAGTGGAGGGGGCCAAACCAGCTCCTACGAGCAGTACTTC. Its translation is CASSGGGQTSSYEQYF.

The chain employs TRBV29-1 and TRBJ1-5; no firm D call. CDR3 length equals 17 residues. Germline values: CDR1 SQVTM, CDR2 ANQGSEA. V dropped 8 bases and J dropped 1 base, with 24 bases sitting between them. CDR3 sequence: CSPRVAAYYESNQPQHF. CDR3 DNA sequence: TGCAGCCCCCGGGTGGCAGCTTACTATGAGAGCAATCAGCCCCAGCATTTT. Drawing the rest from reference TRBV29-1 and TRBJ1-5, the complete variable domain is SAVISQKPSRDICQRGTSLTIQCQVDSQVTMMFWYRQQPGQSLTLIATANQGSEATYESGFVIDKFPISRPNLTFSTLTVSNMSPEDSSIYLCSPRVAAYYESNQPQHFGDGTRLSIL.

The rearrangement links TRBV6-5 to TRBJ1-1, with 9 bases fitting TRBD1. The V segment lost 5 bases and the J segment 11 bases; nucleotides outside the gene matches: 12. This CDR3 contains 14 residues. Germline CDR1 reads MNHEY; CDR2 reads SVGAGI. The DNA of the CDR3 is TGTGCCAGCAGTACGGGGACAGGGTCGAGGCGGGCTTTCTTT. Encoded protein: CASSTGTGSRRAFF.

This clone was seen a handful of times. The chain has TRBV10-3 and TRBJ2-6, with 9 bases lining up with TRBD1. This CDR3 comprises 18 residues. Germline trimming cut 6 bases from V and 1 base from J; bases unmatched to any gene: 10. CDR1 and CDR2 (germline): ENHRY, SYGVKD. The CDR3 protein is CAISSTGGPVSGANVLTF. DNA of the CDR3: TGTGCCATCAGCTCGACAGGGGGTCCTGTATCTGGGGCCAACGTCCTGACTTTC.

The chain employs TRBV11-3 and TRBJ1-3; TRBD1 aligns across 9 bases. The V gene's germline CDR1 is SGHNT and CDR2 YENEEA. Trimming at V came to 4 bases and at J to 3 bases, leaving 7 bases not matched to a gene. The CDR3 covers 16 residues. The CDR3 nucleotides read TGTGCCAGCAGCTCGTTACAGGGGGCGGTTGGAAACACCATATATTTT. Its translation is CASSSLQGAVGNTIYF.

V is TRBV5-4 and J is TRBJ1-1; D might be TRBD1 (6 bases). The CDR3 is 17 amino acids. Trimming took off 1 base at V and 0 bases at J, with 16 bases between the two ends. Per the germline V gene, CDR1 is SGHNT and CDR2 is YYREEE (reference sequence). This CDR3 is CASSLPPGQGLNTEAFF. The CDR3, as DNA: TGTGCCAGCAGCTTGCCCCCTGGGCAGGGGTTGAACACTGAAGCTTTCTTT.

The chain joins TRBV6-5 to TRBJ1-2, with D perhaps matching TRBD1 (6 bases). This CDR3 region has 13 residues. Trimming pared 6 bases from V and 2 bases from J, leaving 10 bases between. The germline V gene has CDR1 MNHEY and CDR2 SVGAGI. The CDR3 is CASSSDRNYGYTF. CDR3 DNA: TGTGCCAGCAGCTCGGACAGAAACTATGGCTACACCTTC.

For the CDR3, the DNA is TGTGCCAGCAGTGCGGGTCCGGACTGGGCATCACCCCTCCACTTT. It yields the protein CASSAGPDWASPLHF. V is TRBV6-1 and J is TRBJ1-6; D is ambiguous. With 4 bases removed from V and 10 bases from J, the gap between germline ends came to 17 bases. The CDR3 has 15 residues. Looked up from germline, CDR1 is MNHNS and CDR2 is SASEGT.

This clone was detected only a few times. The rearrangement uses TRBV9 and TRBJ2-7, with a tentative D call TRBD2 (6 bases). The ends were cut back, 5 bases at V and 0 bases at J, with 18 bases in the middle. The CDR3 extends over 16 amino acids. The germline V gene has CDR1 SGDLS and CDR2 YYNGEE. CDR3 DNA: TGTGCCAGCAGTTATACCGGGGGAGCGAGCTCCTACGAGCAGTACTTC. Translated: CASSYTGGASSYEQYF.

The table lists this clone with a few counts. The chain recombines TRBV19 with TRBJ2-7; TRBD1 aligns across 9 bases. The CDR3 has 14 residues. CDR1 and CDR2 (germline): LNHDA, SQIVND (reference sequence). The ends lost 7 bases at V and 4 bases at J; junction bases unmatched: 8. This CDR3 reads CASTSRDRAYEQYF. In DNA form, the CDR3 reads TGTGCCAGTACCTCCCGGGACAGGGCTTACGAGCAGTACTTC. Combining the CDR3 with reference TRBV19 and TRBJ2-7 gives the whole variable domain DGGITQSPKYLFRKEGQNVTLSCEQNLNHDAMYWYRQDPGQGLRLIYYSQIVNDFQKGDIAEGYSVSREKKESFPLTVTSAQKNPTAFYLCASTSRDRAYEQYFGPGTRLTVT.

The chain combines TRBV19 with TRBJ1-2, with 9 bases lining up with TRBD1. V shed 5 bases, J shed 4 bases, and the junction held 8 bases outside the gene matches. This CDR3 has 15 residues. Germline lookup yields CDR1 LNHDA and CDR2 SQIVND (reference sequence). The CDR3 nucleotides read TGTGCCAGTAGTCCCGGACAGGGGCCGGGCTATGGCTACACCTTC. This translates into CASSPGQGPGYGYTF.

V and J are TRBV29-1 and TRBJ1-5; D gene ambiguous. Germline V gene data show CDR1 as SQVTM and CDR2 as ANQGSEA. This CDR3 comprises 12 residues. CDR3 in amino acids: CSYSYSNQPQHF. As DNA, the CDR3 is TGCAGTTACAGCTATAGCAATCAGCCCCAGCATTTT.

The chain has TRBV15 and TRBJ2-1, with 8 positions matching TRBD1. The CDR3 has 15 residues. The germline CDR1 and CDR2 sequences are LNHNV and YYDKDF (reference sequence). V was pared by 0 bases and J by 9 bases, with 7 bases of the junction left unmatched. CDR3 in amino acids: CATSRDPDRGIEQFF. Here the CDR3 DNA reads TGTGCCACCAGCAGAGATCCCGACAGGGGCATTGAGCAGTTCTTC.

This clone was seen more than once but under ten times. The chain recombines TRBV21-1 with TRBJ1-1; the table's D call of TRBD1 was not tested on the DNA. TRBV21-1 constitutes a pseudogene. The length of the CDR3 is 13 residues. The CDR3 DNA reads TGTGCCAGCAGCAGGGACAGGAACACTGAAGCTTTCTTT. It encodes CASSRDRNTEAFF.

The V and J genes are TRBV27 and TRBJ2-2, with a tentative D call TRBD1 (6 bases). The V end lost 5 bases, the J end lost 4 bases, and 14 bases lay between the germline ends. Germline V gene data show CDR1 as MNHEY and CDR2 as SMNVEV (reference sequence). CDR3 length: 15 residues. This chain's CDR3 is CASSPGTSLTGELFF. CDR3 DNA sequence: TGTGCCAGCAGTCCCGGGACATCGCTCACCGGGGAGCTGTTTTTT.

This rearrangement joins TRBV10-3 to TRBJ1-5; a weak D match, TRBD1 (5 bases). The CDR3 runs to 16 residues. Germline assignment: CDR1 ENHRY and CDR2 SYGVKD. Trimming removed 3 bases from V and 4 bases from J, with 16 bases in between. CDR3 DNA: TGTGCCATCAGTGACAGCAGGGAAGGTGGGAATCAGCCCCAGCATTTT. Amino acid sequence: CAISDSREGGNQPQHF.

V usage is TRBV7-9 and J usage is TRBJ2-1, with 9 nucleotides matching TRBD2. V trimming: 7 bases; J trimming: 9 bases; junction bases outside the gene matches: 7. Germline values: CDR1 SEHNR, CDR2 FQNEAQ (reference sequence). CDR3 length: 13 amino acids. CDR3 sequence (DNA): TGTGCCAGCAACCAAGGCGGGAGGGGTGAGCAGTTCTTC. It encodes CASNQGGRGEQFF.

V gene TRBV5-1 combines with J gene TRBJ2-3, with D perhaps TRBD2 (6 bases). Germline CDR1 and CDR2: SGHRS and YFSETQ. The V and J ends lost 0 bases and 1 base respectively, with 18 bases between them. The CDR3 has 18 amino acids. For the CDR3, the DNA is TGCGCCAGCAGCTTGGAGGGGATCGGCGGGACTCGCACAGATACGCAGTATTTT. It translates to CASSLEGIGGTRTDTQYF. Filled out from reference TRBV5-1 and TRBJ2-3, the complete variable domain reads KAGVTQTPRYLIKTRGQQVTLSCSPISGHRSVSWYQQTPGQGLQFLFEYFSETQRNKGNFPGRFSGRQFSNSRSEMNVSTLELGDSALYLCASSLEGIGGTRTDTQYFGPGTRLTVL.

The rearrangement uses TRBV5-8 and TRBJ1-5, with 11 positions matching TRBD1. Losses at the gene ends were 4 bases for V and 6 bases for J; bases not matched to a gene: 6. This CDR3 has 15 residues. CDR1 SGHTS and CDR2 YDEGEE come from the germline V gene. The DNA of the CDR3 is TGTGCCAGCAGCCCGGGACAGGGGGGATCTCAGCCCCAGCATTTT. It specifies CASSPGQGGSQPQHF. Full variable domain (missing parts from reference TRBV5-8 and TRBJ1-5): EAGVTQSPTHLIKTRGQQATLRCSPISGHTSVYWYQQALGLGLQFLLWYDEGEERNRGNFPPRFSGRQFPNYSSELNVNALELEDSALYLCASSPGQGGSQPQHFGDGTRLSIL.

The chain combines TRBV4-1 with TRBJ2-3; 7 nucleotides align to TRBD1. The CDR3 has 15 amino acids. Looked up from germline, CDR1 is MGHRA and CDR2 is YSYEKL. V lost 1 base to trimming and J lost 4 bases; unmatched junction nucleotides: 5. The CDR3 is CASSQVEGASDTQYF. CDR3 nucleotides: TGCGCCAGCAGCCAAGTCGAGGGGGCATCAGATACGCAGTATTTT.

The chain joins TRBV28 to TRBJ1-4; the match to TRBD1 covers 8 bases. The CDR3 runs to 14 residues. Germline CDR1 MDHEN, CDR2 SYDVKM. V dropped 3 bases and J dropped 3; count of bases not matched to a gene: 0. The chain's CDR3 is CASSLDRANEKLFF. Written as DNA, the CDR3 is TGTGCCAGCAGTTTGGACAGGGCTAATGAAAAACTGTTTTTT.

V usage is TRBV5-1 and J usage is TRBJ2-7; TRBD1 agrees at 9 bases. This CDR3 spans 15 amino acids. The ends lost 7 bases at V and 6 bases at J; junction bases unmatched: 14. Looked up from germline, CDR1 is SGHRS and CDR2 is YFSETQ. The CDR3 nucleotides are TGCGCCAGCGCGAGGTCCGGGACAGGGATGATCGAGCAGTACTTC. Translating it yields CASARSGTGMIEQYF. The variable domain in full, with the rest retrieved from reference TRBV5-1 and TRBJ2-7, is KAGVTQTPRYLIKTRGQQVTLSCSPISGHRSVSWYQQTPGQGLQFLFEYFSETQRNKGNFPGRFSGRQFSNSRSEMNVSTLELGDSALYLCASARSGTGMIEQYFGPGTRLTVT.

This clone has a handful of counts. The V and J genes are TRBV18 and TRBJ2-5; D ambiguous. The germline V gene encodes CDR1 KGHSH and CDR2 LQKENI. The CDR3 runs 14 residues. V shed 2 bases and J shed 5 bases, with 12 bases lying between them. The CDR3 region has the DNA TGTGCCAGCTCACCAACTGTAGCTCCCGAGACCCAGTACTTC. Residues: CASSPTVAPETQYF.

The gene calls are TRBV10-3 and TRBJ1-1; the D is unclear. Trimming cost V 6 bases and J 1 base, with 6 bases left between them. Germline assignment: CDR1 ENHRY and CDR2 SYGVKD. The CDR3 is 12 residues long. This chain's CDR3 is CAISDTNTEAFF. CDR3 DNA: TGTGCCATCAGCGACACGAACACTGAAGCTTTCTTT.